This T cell receptor beta chain appears in the sequencing data of a study of blood T cell repertoires in COVID-19 (dated by TCRdb to the early 2020s). With regard to the full study: Collaborator samples came from the United States, Italy and Spain and covered acute and convalescent phases of COVID-19. Deeply sampled blood TCRbeta repertoires from subjects exposed to, actively infected with, or recovered from COVID-19 were included in the dataset. The repertoires were released in a freely available public database meant as a resource for research on the immune response to SARS-CoV-2. The prospective study material was composed of cDNA or gDNA derived from T cells, B-cell-depleted T cells, or PBMCs. Nearly every sample came with metadata listing a de-identified subject ID, COVID-19 status, age in years and sex. Where available, HLA class I and class II types were taken from metadata supplied by the sample provider and were not determined by assay-based typing. The samples were drawn from two sources: the first 160 participants of the ongoing ImmuneRACE study, and about 1,300 subjects contributed by 6 global collaborators. Study-wide findings and limitations: Clinical and demographic metadata were provided uncurated, with the amount varying by source and participant.

CDR1 MGHRA and CDR2 YSYEKL are derived from the germline V gene. V is pared back by 8 bases and J by 4 bases, with 17 bases lying between the germline termini. Spanning cysteine to phenylalanine, the CDR3 consists of 14 amino acids. Only CDR3 DNA remains: 42 bases, in frame from the first base. Whole blood was collected in K2EDTA tubes by collaborating institutions according to the institutions' own protocols. For TCRbeta analysis, collaborator samples were shipped as frozen whole blood, as isolated PBMCs, or as DNA extracted from either sample type. TCRbeta CDR3 regions were amplified from genomic DNA using the immunoSEQ Assay, a bias-controlled multiplex PCR. In the paper's pipeline: Within the assay, amplification of reference gene primers was used to estimate how many nucleated cells each sample contained. To quantify the absolute abundance of each unique TCRbeta CDR3 rearrangement, sequence reads were collapsed and filtered. For each sample, productive Simpson clonality was calculated by taking the square root of Simpson's diversity index across productive rearrangements. TCRdb's version of the immuneACCESS table is confined to in-frame rearrangements and falls short of the full clone set. An unresolved V gene accounts for under half of the shortfall where checked; the remainder is of unknown origin. The D gene and trimming were derived from the DNA, and the V and J assignments and clone size from that table. This sample lists roughly 250,000 clones; around 82% were detected once. Of the sample, around 5% is held by the ten largest clones.

A note on this clone: Its antigen is unknown. No qualities accompany the bases; no much larger clone lies one base away.

The sequence links TRBV4-1 to TRBJ1-2; TRBD1 is perhaps the D gene, given 5 matching bases. This clonotype was obtained from a woman in her sixties or seventies with acute or convalescent COVID-19. The source material was peripheral blood. The CDR3 protein sequence reads: CASRRGDGLYGYTF. The DNA is TGCGCCAGCCGGCGGGGGGACGGCCTCTATGGCTACACCTTC.